This TCR beta chain was obtained from a study of prognosis after radiotherapy for stage I lung cancer. Across the study: Non-small cell lung cancer patients were all deemed medically inoperable. Patient ages ran from about 50 to 95, with a median of 74.5 years, and the group had over ten men and roughly six women.

Template was genomic DNA; TCR beta CDR3 amplified in two multiplex PCR rounds. During first-round PCR, primers specific to each TRBV and TRBJ gene were used. TCRdb reanalysed the multiplex PCR reads using MiXCR and keeps one entry per CDR3 protein. The table shows more than 11,000 distinct CDR3 sequences, with roughly 50% occurring only once. Notes on the study in general: Post-therapy Shannon entropy was lower in patients developing distant metastases following stereotactic body radiation therapy.

The CDR3 contains 13 residues. Germline V gene sequence: CDR1 SGHVS, CDR2 FNYEAQ. This clonotype was seen ten or more times. Antigen: not known. This may come from a read error, since a much larger clone is one base off. This TCR was sampled from a donor aged 50 or older with non-small cell lung cancer. The sample consisted of PBMCs, taken before or after stereotactic body radiation therapy (not recorded which). This chain connects TRBV7-6 to TRBJ2-2; weak D call: TRBD2 (5 bases). The CDR3 loop reads CASNLTGVGELFF. The CDR3 nucleotides read TGTGCCAGCAACTTAACCGGGGTCGGGGAGCTGTTTTTT.